A selection of T cell receptor beta chains follows, all from one sample in a study of cytomegalovirus exposure and HLA in healthy donors. Sequenced by immunoSEQ multiplex PCR; TCRdb stores in-frame clones only, minus some. The repertoire has about 120,000 clones, around 80% of them found once; the top ten carry about a tenth. Sample: PBMCs. The receptors originated from a man aged 25 to 45 in good health and CMV-seropositive. Each CDR3 is given with its conserved first and last residue. The D gene is left open where the match is weak.

TRBV28,TRBJ2-7,TRBD1,CASSITGTAYEQYF
TRBV30,TRBJ2-7,NA,CAWTWTDTSYEQYF
TRBV2,TRBJ2-3,TRBD1,CASSDWDRGTDTQYF
TRBV13,TRBJ2-1,TRBD2,CASTRGVNEQFF
TRBV4-3,TRBJ1-2,NA,CASSQGAQTTYGYTF
TRBV4-1,TRBJ2-1,TRBD2,CASSQGTRGWGEQFF
TRBV6-5,TRBJ2-7,TRBD1,CASSTGTAYEQYF
TRBV4-3,TRBJ1-2,TRBD1,CASSQDEGAYGYTF
TRBV19,TRBJ2-3,NA,CASSIGAMADTQYF
TRBV6-6,TRBJ2-2,TRBD2,CASSPRGGGELFF
TRBV7-9,TRBJ2-7,TRBD2,CASSSSGGQGYEQYF
TRBV27,TRBJ2-1,NA,CASSPPGLSYNEQFF
TRBV4-3,TRBJ2-7,NA,CASSQTLGTRPTYEQYF
TRBV18,TRBJ2-3,TRBD1,CASSLGQATDTQYF
TRBV7-9,TRBJ1-1,TRBD1,CASSTRQGLNTEAFF
TRBV5-1,TRBJ2-1,TRBD2,CASSSSGRDYNEQFF
TRBV19,TRBJ2-7,TRBD2,CASSPGGFYEQYF
TRBV19,TRBJ2-1,NA,CASSISRGDEQFF
TRBV5-6,TRBJ1-5,NA,CASSLSGQPQHF
TRBV9,TRBJ1-6,NA,CASSGRVGNSPLHF
TRBV4-2,TRBJ2-7,TRBD1,CASSQLAPPGQGGREQYF
TRBV7-3,TRBJ2-3,NA,CASSLGPGTSTDTQYF
TRBV15,TRBJ1-2,NA,CATSRARNYGYTF
TRBV6-5,TRBJ1-2,NA,CASSYEGGGYGYTF
TRBV30,TRBJ1-1,NA,CAWSVHSGTEAFF
TRBV7-9,TRBJ1-2,TRBD1,CASSLPGTGGDYGYTF
TRBV6-7,TRBJ2-7,TRBD1,CASILQGARSYEQYF
TRBV6-6,TRBJ1-1,NA,CASRADIYTEAFF
TRBV7-9,TRBJ2-1,TRBD2,CASSPTSGRPNEQFF
TRBV27,TRBJ1-1,TRBD1,CASSFRDSEAFF
TRBV7-6,TRBJ2-1,TRBD2,CASSSPRTSGRNEQFF
TRBV9,TRBJ2-5,TRBD1,CASSALTGGGETQYF
TRBV7-9,TRBJ2-2,NA,CASSLGLATGELFF
TRBV7-7,TRBJ2-7,NA,CASSLMSGYEQYF
TRBV19,TRBJ2-1,TRBD2,CASSTPGLAGVGEQFF
TRBV15,TRBJ1-2,NA,CATSRDQLPDYGYTF
TRBV7-8,TRBJ1-1,TRBD1,CASSLALQGWNTEAFF
TRBV29-1,TRBJ2-1,TRBD2,CSVVRTSGYNEQFF
TRBV4-3,TRBJ2-1,NA,CASSQDRSYEQFF
TRBV19,TRBJ1-1,NA,CASSILDSEAFF
TRBV11-3,TRBJ2-1,NA,CASSSSGGTEQFF
TRBV11-3,TRBJ2-1,NA,CASSLGPGVYNEQFF